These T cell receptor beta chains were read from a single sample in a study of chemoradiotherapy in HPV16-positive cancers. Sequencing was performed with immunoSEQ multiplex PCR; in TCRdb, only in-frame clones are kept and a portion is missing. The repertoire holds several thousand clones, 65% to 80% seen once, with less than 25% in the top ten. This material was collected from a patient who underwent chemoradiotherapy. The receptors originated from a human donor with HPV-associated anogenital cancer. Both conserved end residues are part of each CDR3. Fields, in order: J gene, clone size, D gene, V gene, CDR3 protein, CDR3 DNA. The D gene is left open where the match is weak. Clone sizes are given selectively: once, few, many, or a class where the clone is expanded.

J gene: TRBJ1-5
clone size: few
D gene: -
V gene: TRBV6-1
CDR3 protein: CASSENPGTGSNQPQHF
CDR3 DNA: TGTGCCAGCAGTGAGAACCCGGGGACCGGCAGCAATCAGCCCCAGCATTTT

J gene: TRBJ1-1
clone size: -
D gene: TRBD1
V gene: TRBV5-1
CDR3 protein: CASSFGTGENTEAFF
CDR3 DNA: TGCGCCAGCAGCTTCGGGACAGGGGAGAACACTGAAGCTTTCTTT

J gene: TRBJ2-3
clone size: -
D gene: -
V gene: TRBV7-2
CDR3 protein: CASSPHLTGGGSADTQYF
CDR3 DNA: TGTGCCAGCAGCCCCCACCTGACAGGCGGGGGCAGCGCAGATACGCAGTATTTT

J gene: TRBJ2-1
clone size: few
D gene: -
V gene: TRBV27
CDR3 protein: CASRGGGSNEQFF
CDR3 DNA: TGTGCCAGCAGAGGAGGGGGGAGCAATGAGCAGTTCTTC

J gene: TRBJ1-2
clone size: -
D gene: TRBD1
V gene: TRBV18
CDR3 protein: CASSRTGGEYGYTF
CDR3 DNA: TGTGCCAGCTCACGTACAGGGGGCGAATATGGCTACACCTTC

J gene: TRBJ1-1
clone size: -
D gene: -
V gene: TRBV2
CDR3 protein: CASMSDRNTEAFF
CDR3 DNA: TGTGCCAGCATGTCGGACAGGAACACTGAAGCTTTCTTT

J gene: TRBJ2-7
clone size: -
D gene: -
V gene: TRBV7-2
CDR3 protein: CASTPGGRGRYEQYF
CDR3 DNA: TGTGCCAGCACCCCGGGGGGCAGGGGGCGATACGAGCAGTACTTC

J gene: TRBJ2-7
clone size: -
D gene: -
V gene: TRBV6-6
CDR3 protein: CASSGTRYEQYF
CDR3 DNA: TGTGCCAGCAGCGGAACTCGCTACGAGCAGTACTTC

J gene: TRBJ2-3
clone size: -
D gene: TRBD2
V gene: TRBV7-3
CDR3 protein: CASSLDSGGTDTQYF
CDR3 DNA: TGTGCCAGCAGCTTAGATAGCGGGGGCACAGATACGCAGTATTTT

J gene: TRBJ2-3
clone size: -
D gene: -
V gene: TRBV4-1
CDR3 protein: CASSQGAGLAGTDTQYF
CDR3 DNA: TGCGCCAGCAGCCAGGGGGCGGGCCTAGCGGGCACAGATACGCAGTATTTT

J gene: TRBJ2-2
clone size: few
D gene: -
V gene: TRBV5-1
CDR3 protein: CASSFYSNTGELFF
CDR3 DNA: TGCGCCAGCAGCTTCTACAGCAACACCGGGGAGCTGTTTTTT

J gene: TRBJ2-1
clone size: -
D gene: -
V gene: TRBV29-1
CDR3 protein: CSGKAGRFSYNEQFF
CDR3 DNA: TGCAGCGGAAAGGCGGGGCGATTCTCCTACAATGAGCAGTTCTTC

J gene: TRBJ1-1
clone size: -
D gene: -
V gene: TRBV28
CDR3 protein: CASSLGDEAFF
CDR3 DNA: TGTGCCAGCAGTTTAGGTGATGAAGCTTTCTTT

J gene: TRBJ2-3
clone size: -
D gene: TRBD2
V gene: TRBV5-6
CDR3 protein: CASSLYNSGGHTDTQYF
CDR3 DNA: TGTGCCAGCAGCTTGTATAATAGCGGGGGGCACACAGATACGCAGTATTTT

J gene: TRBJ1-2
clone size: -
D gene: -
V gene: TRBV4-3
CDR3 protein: CASSQDLSGSGTRDGYTF
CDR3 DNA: TGCGCCAGCAGCCAAGATCTGTCAGGGTCAGGAACTAGGGATGGCTACACCTTC

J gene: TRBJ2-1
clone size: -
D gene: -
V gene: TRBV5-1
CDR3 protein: CASSDGTGGPYYNEQFF
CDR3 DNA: TGCGCCAGCAGCGATGGTACTGGGGGGCCTTATTACAATGAGCAGTTCTTC

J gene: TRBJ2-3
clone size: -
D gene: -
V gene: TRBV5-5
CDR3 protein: CASTINANFGSRNTQYF
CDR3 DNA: TGTGCCAGCACCATAAATGCCAACTTCGGGTCAAGGAATACGCAGTATTTT

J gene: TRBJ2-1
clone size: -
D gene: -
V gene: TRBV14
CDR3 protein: CASSQDLTGEQFF
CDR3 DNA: TGTGCCAGCAGCCAAGATCTGACAGGCGAGCAGTTCTTC

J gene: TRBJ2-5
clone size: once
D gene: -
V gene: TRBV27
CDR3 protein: CASSRKKGERETQYF
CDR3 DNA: TGTGCCAGCAGTCGCAAAAAAGGGGAGCGGGAGACCCAGTACTTC

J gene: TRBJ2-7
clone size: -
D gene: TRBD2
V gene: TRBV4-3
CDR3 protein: CASSQSAGLDLREQYF
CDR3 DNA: TGCGCCAGCAGCCAATCTGCGGGACTAGACCTGCGCGAGCAGTACTTC

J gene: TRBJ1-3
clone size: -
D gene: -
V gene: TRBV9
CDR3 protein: CASSVATKGAESGNTIYF
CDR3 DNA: TGTGCCAGCAGCGTAGCTACTAAGGGCGCCGAATCTGGAAACACCATATATTTT

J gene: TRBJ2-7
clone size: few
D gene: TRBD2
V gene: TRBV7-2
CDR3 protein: CASSYQAGDWEQYF
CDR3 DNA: TGTGCCAGCAGCTATCAAGCGGGGGACTGGGAGCAGTACTTC